The present T cell receptor beta chain was sequenced within a study of blood T cell repertoires in COVID-19 (TCRdb year 2020). General notes on the study: Samples covering the acute and convalescent phases of COVID-19 were provided by collaborators in the United States, Italy and Spain. The prospective study material was composed of cDNA or gDNA derived from T cells, B-cell-depleted T cells, or PBMCs. The dataset comprised deeply sampled blood TCRbeta repertoires from subjects exposed to, actively infected with, or recovered from COVID-19. The repertoires were released in a freely available public database intended as a resource for research on the immune response to SARS-CoV-2. Samples were obtained from the ongoing ImmuneRACE study (first 160 participants) and from approximately 1,200 subjects provided by 6 global collaborators. A de-identified subject ID, COVID-19 status, age in years and sex were almost always included in the sample metadata. Where available, HLA class I and class II types were obtained from metadata supplied by the sample provider rather than from assay-based typing.

This clone was counted many times. It has no known antigen specificity. Base qualities are not at hand, and no much larger clone is one base apart. Spanning cysteine to phenylalanine, the CDR3 consists of 16 amino acids. This entry keeps only the CDR3 DNA: 48 bases, framed from base 1. CDR1 and CDR2 were assigned from the germline V gene as SGHAT and FQNNGV. V is pared back by 0 bases and J by 3 bases, with 14 bases lying between the germline termini. TCRbeta CDR3 regions were amplified from genomic DNA using the immunoSEQ Assay, a bias-controlled multiplex PCR. For the original study's pipeline: The number of nucleated cells in each sample was estimated by amplification of reference gene primers within the assay. To quantify the absolute abundance of each unique TCRbeta CDR3 rearrangement, sequence reads were collapsed and filtered. For each sample, productive Simpson clonality was calculated as the square root of Simpson's diversity index across productive rearrangements. TCRdb re-hosts the immuneACCESS table, in-frame sequences only. Its copies lack some clones; in the studies checked, an unresolved V gene accounts for under half of them, and the cause for the rest is not known. That table gives V, J and clone size, and the DNA gave D and trimming. For this sample the table gives about 74,000 clones, of which roughly 79% were detected only once. 20% to 25% of the sample is held by the ten biggest clonotypes.

On the study overall, not on this receptor specifically: How much clinical and demographic metadata was included differed by source and by participant, and the metadata was provided uncurated.

Each collaborating institution followed its own protocols to collect whole blood in K2EDTA tubes. For TCRbeta analysis, collaborator samples were shipped as frozen whole blood, as isolated PBMCs, or as DNA extracted from either sample type. The sequence was collected from a man between 65 and 85 years old with acute or convalescent COVID-19. The specimen sequenced was peripheral blood. This receptor chain uses TRBV11-2 and TRBJ1-1; the D gene lacks a confident call. The CDR3 in this case is CASSLEWRRRDTEAFF. The base sequence is TGTGCCAGCAGCTTAGAGTGGAGACGCCGGGACACTGAAGCTTTCTTT.